Included here is one T cell receptor (beta chain) sequence, with context. Its antigen is unidentified. The data belong to a study of TIL therapy for anti-PD-1-resistant metastatic lung cancer. The study's findings and limits: This highly selected cohort may not generalize to typical lung cancer patients.

The libraries were made with immunoSEQ v3. Only in-frame clones appear in the TCRdb table, and some are missing; sequencing was by immunoSEQ multiplex PCR. The table has 50,000 or so clones, 79% seen once. The CDR3 extends over 14 amino acids. Germline values: CDR1 KGHSH, CDR2 LQKENI. V was trimmed by 3 bases and J by 3 bases, leaving 9 bases between them. Described time point: pre-treatment sample, taken before nivolumab and TIL therapy. Patients were adults with stage 4 NSCLC. The chain carries TRBV18 and TRBJ1-5, with D unclear. The sample here was blood, taken at baseline. The origin of this receptor is a woman aged 30 to 85 with non-small cell lung cancer. The CDR3 DNA reads TGTGCCAGCTCACCGCAGTCCGCCAATCAGCCCCAGCATTTT. Translated: CASSPQSANQPQHF.